These T cell receptor beta chains were read from a single sample in a study of CD8 T cells in Susac syndrome. In TCRdb, the immunoSEQ multiplex PCR reads were re-called with MiXCR into one record per CDR3 protein. Among 150,000 to 200,000 distinct CDR3 sequences listed, about 95% were seen once. Specimen: CD4+ T cells from PBMCs. The receptors were sampled from a human donor in good health. Both conserved end residues are part of each CDR3. The D gene is left open where the match is weak. Size values are once, few and many counts, or a class for expanded clones, and some rows have none.

TGTGCCAGCAGCCATTCAGGGGCGGCTGAAGCTTTCTTT	CASSHSGAAEAFF	TRBJ1-1	-	TRBV5-4	-
TGTGCCAGCAGTCCTGAACCGGGACTAGCGGGAGTCGAGCAGTTCTTC	CASSPEPGLAGVEQFF	TRBJ2-1	-	TRBV7-8	TRBD2
TGTGCCTGGAGTTCCGGGACTAGCGGGGAGACCCAGTACTTC	CAWSSGTSGETQYF	TRBJ2-5	-	TRBV30	TRBD2
TGTGCCAGCTCGAGCTCCGGGGCCCAGTCCGACGAGCAGTACTTC	CASSSSGAQSDEQYF	TRBJ2-7	-	TRBV25-1	-
TGTGCCAGCAGCCCCCGAGACAGGTACGGCGAGCAGTACTTC	CASSPRDRYGEQYF	TRBJ2-7	-	TRBV7-2	-
TGTGCCAGCAGCCGACCCGGGACTAGCGGCTACGAGCAGTACTTC	CASSRPGTSGYEQYF	TRBJ2-7	-	TRBV6-5	TRBD2
TGTGCCACCAGCGCAGCGGGAGGGCGAGAGACCCAGTACTTC	CATSAAGGRETQYF	TRBJ2-5	-	TRBV15	TRBD2
TGTGCCAGCAGTTCCCGGGCAGTGAACACTGAAGCTTTCTTT	CASSSRAVNTEAFF	TRBJ1-1	-	TRBV12-3/TRBV12-4	-
TGCAGTGTCGGGACTAGCGGGAGTAACTACGAGCAGTACTTC	CSVGTSGSNYEQYF	TRBJ2-7	-	TRBV20-1	TRBD2
TGCGCCAGCAGCCAAGTTGGGACAGGGGGCGGGGAGACCCAGTACTTC	CASSQVGTGGGETQYF	TRBJ2-5	-	TRBV4-3	TRBD1
TGTGCCAGCTCACGGGACAGGCTCCTTTTTGATACGCAGTATTTT	CASSRDRLLFDTQYF	TRBJ2-3	once	TRBV18	TRBD1
TGTGCCAGCAGCCGGGGGGCTAGCGGATTTTACAATGAGCAGTTCTTC	CASSRGASGFYNEQFF	TRBJ2-1	-	TRBV9	-
TGTGCCTGGAGCCGGAACAGGGGGTCTGGAAACACCATATATTTT	CAWSRNRGSGNTIYF	TRBJ1-3	-	TRBV30	TRBD1
TGTGCCAGCAGCTTAGGAGGAGTCTCTGGGGCCAACGTCCTGACTTTC	CASSLGGVSGANVLTF	TRBJ2-6	-	TRBV3-1	-
TGTGCCTGGATGCACTCAGGGTGGACAACTAATGAAAAACTGTTTTTT	CAWMHSGWTTNEKLFF	TRBJ1-4	-	TRBV30	-
TGCAGCGTTGGGGGGGAGTACGGCACCGGGGAGCTGTTTTTT	CSVGGEYGTGELFF	TRBJ2-2	-	TRBV29-1	-
TGTGCCAGCAGCTGGAGGACAGGCCCGTTCGAAGCTTTCTTT	CASSWRTGPFEAFF	TRBJ1-1	-	TRBV5-6	TRBD1
TGTGCCAGCCGCCATAAGGCTAGCGGATACAATGAGCAGTTCTTC	CASRHKASGYNEQFF	TRBJ2-1	-	TRBV12-3/TRBV12-4	TRBD2
TGTGCCAGCAGACGCGGGGATACGCAGTATTTT	CASRRGDTQYF	TRBJ2-3	-	TRBV28	-
TGCGCCAGCAGCTTCCAGGACAGGGTGGAGACCCAGTACTTC	CASSFQDRVETQYF	TRBJ2-5	-	TRBV5-1	TRBD1
TGTGCCAGCAGCTTAGTGGCCCCCTACGAGCAGTACTTC	CASSLVAPYEQYF	TRBJ2-7	-	TRBV11-2	-
TGTGCCAGTAGCTCTCAGTCGGGTTACACTGAAGCTTTCTTT	CASSSQSGYTEAFF	TRBJ1-1	-	TRBV19	-
TGCAGCGGGCGGCCAGGACTAGCGGCAGATACGCAGTATTTT	CSGRPGLAADTQYF	TRBJ2-3	-	TRBV29-1	TRBD2
TGTGCCAGCAGCCAAATCCCAGCCAGGACAGATACGCAGTATTTT	CASSQIPARTDTQYF	TRBJ2-3	-	TRBV3-1	-
TGTGCCAGCAGCTGGATGACAGGGGATGGAGGCTACACCTTC	CASSWMTGDGGYTF	TRBJ1-2	-	TRBV7-2	TRBD1
TGTGCCTGGAGTCGGGGGCAGGTTCGGAACAATGAGCAGTTCTTC	CAWSRGQVRNNEQFF	TRBJ2-1	-	TRBV30	-
TGCAGCGTTGACCTCCCGGGGCGTGAGCAGTTCTTC	CSVDLPGREQFF	TRBJ2-1	-	TRBV29-1	-
TGCGCCAGCAGCCATGTTAGCGGGATAAATGAGCAGTTCTTC	CASSHVSGINEQFF	TRBJ2-1	-	TRBV4-3	TRBD2
TGTGCCAGCAGTTTACTTTTAACGGGAATCTCCTACAATGAGCAGTTCTTC	CASSLLLTGISYNEQFF	TRBJ2-1	-	TRBV27	-
TGTGCCAGCAGTGAGTCGGGTTTGGACACAGATACGCAGTATTTT	CASSESGLDTDTQYF	TRBJ2-3	-	TRBV25-1	-
TGCAGTGCGAGCAGGGCCAGCTCCGAGCAGTACTTC	CSASRASSEQYF	TRBJ2-7	-	TRBV20-1	-
TGTGCCAGCAGCCTGACAGGCGGTCTGGAGACCCAGTACTTC	CASSLTGGLETQYF	TRBJ2-5	-	TRBV9	-
TGTGCCAGCAGTTCCCGGTTCTCTGGAAACACCATATATTTT	CASSSRFSGNTIYF	TRBJ1-3	-	TRBV6-5	-
TGTGCCAGCTCACCACCAAGGACATCGAACAATGAGCAGTTCTTC	CASSPPRTSNNEQFF	TRBJ2-1	once	TRBV18	-
TGTGCCACCAGCAGAGATAAATCAGCACAGGCCGGCAACATTCAGTACTTC	CATSRDKSAQAGNIQYF	TRBJ2-4	-	TRBV15	-
TGCAGCGTTGAACAGGGAAACATTCAGTACTTC	CSVEQGNIQYF	TRBJ2-4	-	TRBV29-1	-
TGTGCCAGCAGCTACCGGGACTCGTCCTACGAGCAGTACTTC	CASSYRDSSYEQYF	TRBJ2-7	few	TRBV7-8	-
TGTGCCACCAGGGGCGGAGGGGCGGCAGATACGCAGTATTTT	CATRGGGAADTQYF	TRBJ2-3	-	TRBV24-1	-
TGTGCCAGCAGTTTCTTCGGTAATCTGTACTTC	CASSFFGNLYF	TRBJ2-7	-	TRBV27	-
TGTGCCAGCAGCTTCGGACTAGATACGCAGTATTTT	CASSFGLDTQYF	TRBJ2-3	-	TRBV7-2	-
TGTGCCAGCAGAATTGGACTAGAGAGGCCGGAGACCCAGTACTTC	CASRIGLERPETQYF	TRBJ2-5	-	TRBV27	TRBD2
TGCGCCAGCAGCTTGGGCGACCCCCCTTACGAGCAGTACTTC	CASSLGDPPYEQYF	TRBJ2-7	-	TRBV5-1	-
TGTGCCAGCAGTTCAACTCGACAGAACAATGAGCAGTTCTTC	CASSSTRQNNEQFF	TRBJ2-1	-	TRBV2	-
TGTGCCAGCAGTTTCAGGGAGATAGGAGAACTGTTTTTT	CASSFREIGELFF	TRBJ1-4	once	TRBV12-3/TRBV12-4	-
TGCAGTGCCGTTCAGGGGAATGGACAGCCCCAGCATTTT	CSAVQGNGQPQHF	TRBJ1-5	-	TRBV20-1	-
TGCAGCGTTGAAGATCTGGCTAGCGGGTTGGAGACCCAGTACTTC	CSVEDLASGLETQYF	TRBJ2-5	-	TRBV29-1	TRBD2
TGTGCCTGGGCAGCGGGAGGCGTAGAGACCCAGTACTTC	CAWAAGGVETQYF	TRBJ2-5	-	TRBV30	TRBD2
TGCGCCAGCAGAGGACAGGCTAATGAAAAACTGTTTTTT	CASRGQANEKLFF	TRBJ1-4	-	TRBV5-1	TRBD1
TGCAGTGCTAGAGAGGGCTCAGATACGCAGTATTTT	CSAREGSDTQYF	TRBJ2-3	few	TRBV20-1	-
TGCAGTGCTCAGAGTGGAGGGAATCAGCCCCAGCATTTT	CSAQSGGNQPQHF	TRBJ1-5	-	TRBV20-1	-
TGTGCCAGCAGTTTATTGTCAGAGCAGTTCTTC	CASSLLSEQFF	TRBJ2-1	few	TRBV12-3/TRBV12-4	-
TGTGCCAGCAGCTTCAGGGGGCGAGATACGCAGTATTTT	CASSFRGRDTQYF	TRBJ2-3	once	TRBV7-9	TRBD1
TGTGCCAGCAGCGATACCGGGAGGGGGGATGGCTACACCTTC	CASSDTGRGDGYTF	TRBJ1-2	-	TRBV5-6	-
TGTGCCACACGGCCCCTCGGTTTAAGTCACAATGAGCAGTTCTTC	CATRPLGLSHNEQFF	TRBJ2-1	-	TRBV19	-